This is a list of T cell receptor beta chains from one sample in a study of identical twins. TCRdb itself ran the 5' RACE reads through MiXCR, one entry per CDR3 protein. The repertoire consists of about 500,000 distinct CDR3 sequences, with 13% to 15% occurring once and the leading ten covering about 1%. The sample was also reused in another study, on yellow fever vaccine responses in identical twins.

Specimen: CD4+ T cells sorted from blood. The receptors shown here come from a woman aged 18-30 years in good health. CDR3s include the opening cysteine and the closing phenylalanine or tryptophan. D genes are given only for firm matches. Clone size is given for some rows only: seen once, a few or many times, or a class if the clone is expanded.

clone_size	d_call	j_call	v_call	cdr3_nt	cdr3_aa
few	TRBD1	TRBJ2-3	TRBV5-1	TGCGCCAGCAGCTTGGAGGACAGGGGGCGGAATACGCAGTATTTT	CASSLEDRGRNTQYF
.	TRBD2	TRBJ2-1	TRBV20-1	TGCAGTGGGACTAGCGGGGGGCACTATGAGCAGTTCTTC	CSGTSGGHYEQFF
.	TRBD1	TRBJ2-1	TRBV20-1	TGCAGTGCTGCCGGGACAGGGGGGTACTACAATGAGCAGTTCTTC	CSAAGTGGYYNEQFF
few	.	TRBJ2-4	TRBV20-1	TGCAGTGCTCCCCTGGGGCAGGGGAACATTCAGTACTTC	CSAPLGQGNIQYF
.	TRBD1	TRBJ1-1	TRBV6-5	TGTGCCAGCAGTTTGGGGTTTGGGACAGGGTACACTGAAGCTTTCTTT	CASSLGFGTGYTEAFF
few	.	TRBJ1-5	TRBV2	TGTGCCAGCACCCAAGCGGGGCAGGGACAGCCCCAGCATTTT	CASTQAGQGQPQHF
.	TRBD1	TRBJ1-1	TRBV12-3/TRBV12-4	TGTGCCAGCAGTTTAGGCACAGGGGGCTTCGGGAACACTGAAGCTTTCTTT	CASSLGTGGFGNTEAFF
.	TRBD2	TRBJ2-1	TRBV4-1	TGCGCCAGCAGCCAGGCTAGCGGGAGTGTTGGTGAGCAGTTCTTC	CASSQASGSVGEQFF
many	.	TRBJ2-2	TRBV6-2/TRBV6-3	TGTGCCAGCAGCCCAACCCCTTCCGGGGAGCTGTTTTTT	CASSPTPSGELFF
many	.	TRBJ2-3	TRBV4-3	TGCGCCAGCAACGACTCCCTCTGGGACACAGATACGCAGTATTTT	CASNDSLWDTDTQYF
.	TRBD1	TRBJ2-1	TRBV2	TGTGCCAGCCGGACCTCCGGGACAGGAGGATACAATGAGCAGTTCTTC	CASRTSGTGGYNEQFF
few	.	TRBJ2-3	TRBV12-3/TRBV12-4	TGTGCCAGCAGTAACAGTAAAAGCACAGATACGCAGTATTTT	CASSNSKSTDTQYF
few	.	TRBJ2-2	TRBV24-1	TGTGCCACCGGGGGGACCGGGGAGCTGTTTTTT	CATGGTGELFF
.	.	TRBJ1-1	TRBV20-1	TGCAGTGCTAGATGGACTGAAGCTTTCTTT	CSARWTEAFF
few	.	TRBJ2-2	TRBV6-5	TGTGCCAGCAGTTACGGTGGGGCGCATTTTTTT	CASSYGGAHFF
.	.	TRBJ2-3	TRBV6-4	TGTGCCAGCAGCCTAGGGCCGGGACCGGCGCCAGATACGCAGTATTTT	CASSLGPGPAPDTQYF
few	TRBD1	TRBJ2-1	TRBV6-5	TGTGCCAGCAGTTGGATGGGACAGGGGGCTTACAATGAGCAGTTCTTC	CASSWMGQGAYNEQFF
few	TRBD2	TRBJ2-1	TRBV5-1	TGCGCCAGCAGCTTAGCCCCGGGGACTAGCAATGAGCAGTTCTTC	CASSLAPGTSNEQFF
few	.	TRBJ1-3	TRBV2	TGTGCCAGCAGTGAATTTAGGGCGTCGGACACCATATATTTT	CASSEFRASDTIYF
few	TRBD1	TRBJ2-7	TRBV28	TGTGCCAGCAGTTTACACTGGACAGGGGTAGACGAGCAGTACTTC	CASSLHWTGVDEQYF
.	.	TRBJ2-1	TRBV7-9	TGTGCCAGCAGATCCGTTATGGGGGGCTCCTACAATGAGCAGTTCTTC	CASRSVMGGSYNEQFF
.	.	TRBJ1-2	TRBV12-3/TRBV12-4	TGTGCCAGCAGTTTCGACGGCTATGGCTACACCTTC	CASSFDGYGYTF
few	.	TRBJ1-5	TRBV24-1	TGTGCCACCAGTGATAGGTGGGATCAGCCCCAGCATTTT	CATSDRWDQPQHF
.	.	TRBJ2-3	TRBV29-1	TGCAGCGTTGAAGGGGTTTGGAGGGGGTTCACAGATACGCAGTATTTT	CSVEGVWRGFTDTQYF
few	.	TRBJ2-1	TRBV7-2	TGTGCCAGCAGCTTAGCCGCCTCCTACAATGAGCAGTTCTTC	CASSLAASYNEQFF
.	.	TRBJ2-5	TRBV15	TGTGCCACCAGCAGAGATAGTTCGGAGACCCAGTACTTC	CATSRDSSETQYF
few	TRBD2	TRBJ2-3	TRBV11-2	TGTGCCAGCAATTTACTAGCGGGGGATCCAGATACGCAGTATTTT	CASNLLAGDPDTQYF
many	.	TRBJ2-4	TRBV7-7	TGTGCTAGCAGCTATAACTTTTGGTTCCTTCAGTACTTC	CASSYNFWFLQYF
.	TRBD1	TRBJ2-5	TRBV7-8	TGTGCCAGCAGCCCAGGACAGGGCCCTGGGGAGACCCAGTACTTC	CASSPGQGPGETQYF
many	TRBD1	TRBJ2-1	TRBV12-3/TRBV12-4	TGTGCCAGCACCAGGCCGGGACAGGGGAGACAGTTCTTC	CASTRPGQGRQFF
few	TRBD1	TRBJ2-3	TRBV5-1	TGCGCCAGCGGCCCTGGGGGAAGGACAGGCCGCACAGATACGCAGTATTTT	CASGPGGRTGRTDTQYF
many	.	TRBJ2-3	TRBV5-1	TGCGCCAGCAGCTTGTCAGGGGACCTCCTTTCGACAGATACGCAGTATTTT	CASSLSGDLLSTDTQYF
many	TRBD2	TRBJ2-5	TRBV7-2	TGTGCCAGCAGCTTTGCTAGCGGGAGAGGGCAAGAGACCCAGTACTTC	CASSFASGRGQETQYF
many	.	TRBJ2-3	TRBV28	TGTGCCAGCAGTCCACCTGGGGATACGCAGTATTTT	CASSPPGDTQYF
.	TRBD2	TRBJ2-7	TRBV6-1	TGTGCCAGCAGGCCCGGGGGGATCTACGAGCAGTACTTC	CASRPGGIYEQYF
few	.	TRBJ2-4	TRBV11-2	TGTGCCAGCAGCTTATCGGGCGGCCCGGAGGGGGGTCAGTACTTC	CASSLSGGPEGGQYF
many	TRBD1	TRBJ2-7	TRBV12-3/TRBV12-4	TGTGCCAGCAGCCCCGGGACAGGGAGATACGAGCAGTACTTC	CASSPGTGRYEQYF
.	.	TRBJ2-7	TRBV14	TGTGCCAGCAGCCAAGAAACAGCCTTCGAGCAGTACTTC	CASSQETAFEQYF
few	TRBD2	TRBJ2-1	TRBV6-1	TGTGCCAGCAGAATAGAGCGGGGGGCAACTTACAATGAGCAGTTCTTC	CASRIERGATYNEQFF
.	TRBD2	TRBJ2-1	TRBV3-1	TGTACCATCTGTTTAAAGCGGGGGGGGACAGTTTGGCCATACAATGAGCAGTTCTTC	CTICLKRGGTVWPYNEQFF
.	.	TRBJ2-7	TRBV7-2	TGTGCCAGCAGGTTCTCCGTAGGTCCTATCGACGAGCAGTACTTC	CASRFSVGPIDEQYF
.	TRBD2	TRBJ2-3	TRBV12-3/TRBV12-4	TGTGCCAGCAGTTTATCCTTAGCGGGACTCACAGATACGCAGTATTTT	CASSLSLAGLTDTQYF
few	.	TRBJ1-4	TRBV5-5	TGTGCCAGCAGCCGCTCGCGGGAGGGAGATGAAAAACTGTTTTTT	CASSRSREGDEKLFF
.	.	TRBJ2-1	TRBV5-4	TGTGCCAGCAGCTTGGTCGGAGGGAGTAACAATGAGCAGTTCTTC	CASSLVGGSNNEQFF
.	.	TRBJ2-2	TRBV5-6	TGTGCCAGCATCAAACAGGGAATGAACACCGGGGAGCTGTTTTTT	CASIKQGMNTGELFF
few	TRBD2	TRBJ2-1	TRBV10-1	TGCGCCAGCAGTGCCGGACTAGCGGGATGGGGCTACAATGAGCAGTTCTTC	CASSAGLAGWGYNEQFF
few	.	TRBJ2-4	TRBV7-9	TGTGCCAGCAGCTTATCCCGCGGGAAAAACATTCAGTACTTC	CASSLSRGKNIQYF
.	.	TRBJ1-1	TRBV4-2	TGTGCCAGCAGCCAAGAGGTATTCACTGAAGCTTTCTTT	CASSQEVFTEAFF
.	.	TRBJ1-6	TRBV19	TGTGCTCATACGGGGGTTCCCTATTCACCCCTCCACTTT	CAHTGVPYSPLHF
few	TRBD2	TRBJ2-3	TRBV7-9	TGTGCCAGCAGGCCAGCGGGAGCTAAAGATACGCAGTATTTT	CASRPAGAKDTQYF
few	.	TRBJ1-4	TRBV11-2	TGTGCCAGCAGCTTGGTAGGGGGAATGGGAAAACTGTTTTTT	CASSLVGGMGKLFF
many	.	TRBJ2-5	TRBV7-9	TGTGCCAGCAGCTTCCGCACAGATCAAGAGACCCAGTACTTC	CASSFRTDQETQYF
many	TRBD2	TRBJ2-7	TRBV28	TGTGCCAGCAGTTTTCGTCTAGCGGAACTTTCCTACGAGCAGTACTTC	CASSFRLAELSYEQYF
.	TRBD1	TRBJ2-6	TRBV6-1	TGTGCCAGCAGACGACGGGACAGCTACTCTGGGGCCAACGTCCTGACTTTC	CASRRRDSYSGANVLTF